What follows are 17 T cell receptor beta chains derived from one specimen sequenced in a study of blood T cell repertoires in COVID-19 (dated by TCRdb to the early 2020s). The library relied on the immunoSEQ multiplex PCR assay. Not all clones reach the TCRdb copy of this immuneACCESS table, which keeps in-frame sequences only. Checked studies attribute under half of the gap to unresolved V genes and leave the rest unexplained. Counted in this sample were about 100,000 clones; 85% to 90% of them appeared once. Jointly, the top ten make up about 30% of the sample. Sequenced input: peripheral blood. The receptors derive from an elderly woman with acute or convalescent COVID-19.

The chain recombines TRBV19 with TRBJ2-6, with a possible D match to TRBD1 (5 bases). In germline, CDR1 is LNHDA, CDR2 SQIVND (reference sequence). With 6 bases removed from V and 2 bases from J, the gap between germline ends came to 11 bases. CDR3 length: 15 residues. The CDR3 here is CASRDQGPGANVLTF. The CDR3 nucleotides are TGTGCCAGTAGGGATCAGGGCCCTGGGGCCAACGTCCTGACTTTC. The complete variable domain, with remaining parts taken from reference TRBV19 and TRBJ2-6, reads DGGITQSPKYLFRKEGQNVTLSCEQNLNHDAMYWYRQDPGQGLRLIYYSQIVNDFQKGDIAEGYSVSREKKESFPLTVTSAQKNPTAFYLCASRDQGPGANVLTFGAGSRLTVL.

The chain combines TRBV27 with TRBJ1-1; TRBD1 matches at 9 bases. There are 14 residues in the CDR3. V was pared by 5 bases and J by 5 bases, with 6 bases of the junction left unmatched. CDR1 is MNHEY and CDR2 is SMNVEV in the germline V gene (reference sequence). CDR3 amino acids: CASSLRQGVTEAFF. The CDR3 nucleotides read TGTGCCAGCAGTCTTCGACAGGGGGTGACTGAAGCTTTCTTT.

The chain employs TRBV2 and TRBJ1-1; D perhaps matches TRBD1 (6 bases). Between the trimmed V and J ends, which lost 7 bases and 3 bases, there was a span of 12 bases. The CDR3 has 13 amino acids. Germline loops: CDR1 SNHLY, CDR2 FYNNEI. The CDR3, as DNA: TGTGCCAGCAACAGGGAGGGGTACACTGAAGCTTTCTTT. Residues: CASNREGYTEAFF.

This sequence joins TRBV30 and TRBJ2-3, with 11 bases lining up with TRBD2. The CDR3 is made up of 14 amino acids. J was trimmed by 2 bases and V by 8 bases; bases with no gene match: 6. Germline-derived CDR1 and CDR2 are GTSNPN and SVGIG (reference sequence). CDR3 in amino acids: CARSGGAATDTQYF. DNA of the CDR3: TGTGCCCGTAGCGGGGGGGCCGCCACAGATACGCAGTATTTT.

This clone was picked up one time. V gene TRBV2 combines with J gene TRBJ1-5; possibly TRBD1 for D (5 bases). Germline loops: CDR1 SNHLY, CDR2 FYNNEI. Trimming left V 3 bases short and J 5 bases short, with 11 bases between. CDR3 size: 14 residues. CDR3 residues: CASSEWGFDQPQHF. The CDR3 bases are TGTGCCAGCAGTGAGTGGGGCTTCGATCAGCCCCAGCATTTT.

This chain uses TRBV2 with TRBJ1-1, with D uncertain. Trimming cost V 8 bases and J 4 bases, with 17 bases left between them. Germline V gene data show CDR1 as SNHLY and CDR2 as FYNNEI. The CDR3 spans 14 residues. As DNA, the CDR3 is TGTGCCAGCCCCGACCCGACTGTGAGCACTGAAGCTTTCTTT. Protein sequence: CASPDPTVSTEAFF.

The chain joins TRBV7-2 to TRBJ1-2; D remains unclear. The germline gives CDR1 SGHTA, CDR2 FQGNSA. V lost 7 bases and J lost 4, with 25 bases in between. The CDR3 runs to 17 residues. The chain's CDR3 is CASIPSGIGPKPYGYTF. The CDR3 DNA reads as TGTGCCAGCATCCCATCGGGGATAGGGCCCAAACCCTATGGCTACACCTTC.

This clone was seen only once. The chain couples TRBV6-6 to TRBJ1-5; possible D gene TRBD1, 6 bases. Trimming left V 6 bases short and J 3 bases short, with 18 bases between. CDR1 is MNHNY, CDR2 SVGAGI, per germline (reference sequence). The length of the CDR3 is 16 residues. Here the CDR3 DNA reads TGTGCCAGCAGCCCCCTATACGGACAGCTCAATCAGCCCCAGCATTTT. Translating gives CASSPLYGQLNQPQHF.

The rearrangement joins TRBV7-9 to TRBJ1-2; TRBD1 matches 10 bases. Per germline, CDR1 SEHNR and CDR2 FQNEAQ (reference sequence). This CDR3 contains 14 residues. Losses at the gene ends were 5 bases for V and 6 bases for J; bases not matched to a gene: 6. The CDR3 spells CASSPRQGADGYTF. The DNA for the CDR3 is TGTGCCAGCAGCCCACGACAGGGGGCGGATGGCTACACCTTC.

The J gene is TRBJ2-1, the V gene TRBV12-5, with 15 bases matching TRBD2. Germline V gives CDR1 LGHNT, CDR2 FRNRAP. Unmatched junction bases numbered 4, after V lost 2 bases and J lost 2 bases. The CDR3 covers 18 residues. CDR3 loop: CASGLSRTSGGAYNEQFF. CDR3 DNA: TGTGCTAGTGGTTTGTCCCGGACTAGCGGGGGGGCCTACAATGAGCAGTTCTTC.

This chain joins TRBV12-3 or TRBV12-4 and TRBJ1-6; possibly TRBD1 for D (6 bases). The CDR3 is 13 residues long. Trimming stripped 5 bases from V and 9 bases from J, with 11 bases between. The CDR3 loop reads CASSAQGFSPLHF. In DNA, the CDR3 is TGTGCCAGCAGTGCACAGGGTTTTTCACCCCTCCACTTT.

Here the CDR3 DNA reads TGTGCCACCGGGACTAGCGGGGTTCAGGATGAGCAGTTCTTC. This sequence encodes CATGTSGVQDEQFF. The V gene is TRBV24-1, the J gene TRBJ2-1, with 13 bases that match TRBD2. Losses at the gene ends were 9 bases for V and 8 bases for J; bases not matched to a gene: 6. CDR3 size: 14 residues. Germline V gene lookup returns CDR1 KGHDR and CDR2 SFDVKD.

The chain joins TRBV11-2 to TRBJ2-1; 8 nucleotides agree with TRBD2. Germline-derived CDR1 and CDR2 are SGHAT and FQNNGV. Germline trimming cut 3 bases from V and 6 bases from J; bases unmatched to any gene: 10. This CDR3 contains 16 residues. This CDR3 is CASSFGGGVIGNEQFF. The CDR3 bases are TGTGCCAGCAGCTTCGGGGGGGGCGTAATTGGCAATGAGCAGTTCTTC.

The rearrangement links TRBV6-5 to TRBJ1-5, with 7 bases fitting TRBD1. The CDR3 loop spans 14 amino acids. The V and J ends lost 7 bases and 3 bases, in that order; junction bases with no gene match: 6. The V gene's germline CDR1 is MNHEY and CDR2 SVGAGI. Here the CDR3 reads CASTLDRYNQPQHF. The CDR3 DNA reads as TGTGCCAGCACCCTGGACAGGTACAATCAGCCCCAGCATTTT.

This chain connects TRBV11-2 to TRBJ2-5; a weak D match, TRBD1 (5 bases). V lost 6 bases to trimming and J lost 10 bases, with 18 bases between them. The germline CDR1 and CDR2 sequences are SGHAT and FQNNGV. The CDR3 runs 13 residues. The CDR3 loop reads CASRSSQGGNQYF. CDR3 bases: TGTGCCAGCAGATCAAGCCAGGGTGGGAACCAGTACTTC. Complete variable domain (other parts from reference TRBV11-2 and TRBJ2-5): EAGVAQSPRYKIIEKRQSVAFWCNPISGHATLYWYQQILGQGPKLLIQFQNNGVVDDSQLPKDRFSAERLKGVDSTLKIQPAKLEDSAVYLCASRSSQGGNQYFGPGTRLLVL.

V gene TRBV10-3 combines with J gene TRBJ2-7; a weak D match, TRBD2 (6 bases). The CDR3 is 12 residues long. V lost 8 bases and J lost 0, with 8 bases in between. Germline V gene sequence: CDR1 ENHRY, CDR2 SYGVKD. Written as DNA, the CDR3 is TGTGCCATCGGAGGGATCTCCTACGAGCAGTACTTC. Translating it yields CAIGGISYEQYF.

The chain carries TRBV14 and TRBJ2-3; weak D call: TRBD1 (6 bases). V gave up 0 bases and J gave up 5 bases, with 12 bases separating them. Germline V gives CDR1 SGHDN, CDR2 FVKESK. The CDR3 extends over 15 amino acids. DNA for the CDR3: TGTGCCAGCAGCCAAGAATTCACAGGGAGAGATACGCAGTATTTT. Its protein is CASSQEFTGRDTQYF.